Listed below are T cell receptor beta chains from one sample, sequenced in a study of cytomegalovirus exposure and HLA in healthy donors. The method was immunoSEQ multiplex PCR; TCRdb's version includes in-frame clones alone and lacks a portion of them. The sample contains hundreds of thousands of clones, approximately 82% of which appear only once. Sequencing used PBMCs. The origin of the receptors is a woman between 40 and 50 years old in good health and CMV-seronegative. CDR3s include the opening cysteine and the closing phenylalanine or tryptophan. Fields, in order: J gene, V gene, clone size, D gene, CDR3 DNA, CDR3 protein. The D gene is left open where the match is weak. Size tells how often a clone was seen (once, few, many) or the class of an expanded clone, and some rows leave it out.

J: TRBJ2-1
V: TRBV29-1
size: -
D: -
DNA: TGCAGCGTTGAACCGATGGGAGCCGTCGGGCAGTTCTTC
CDR3: CSVEPMGAVGQFF

J: TRBJ2-2
V: TRBV29-1
size: -
D: -
DNA: TGCAGCGTTGAAGTTCCCCTTGAAAGGAGGGCCGGGGAGCTGTTTTTT
CDR3: CSVEVPLERRAGELFF

J: TRBJ1-1
V: TRBV6-6
size: -
D: TRBD1
DNA: TGTGCCAGCAGTTACTTTTCAGGGGGTAGGGCTGAAGCTTTCTTT
CDR3: CASSYFSGGRAEAFF

J: TRBJ2-1
V: TRBV29-1
size: -
D: -
DNA: TGCAGCGTTGTCTGGCAGGCCGAGTTCTTC
CDR3: CSVVWQAEFF

J: TRBJ1-1
V: TRBV7-9
size: -
D: -
DNA: TGTGCCAGCAGCTTAGGGGCAGTGAACACTGAAGCTTTCTTT
CDR3: CASSLGAVNTEAFF

J: TRBJ2-7
V: TRBV2
size: -
D: -
DNA: TGTGCCAGCAGTGAAAGTCCCCGGGAGCACGAGCAGTACTTC
CDR3: CASSESPREHEQYF

J: TRBJ2-1
V: TRBV7-9
size: -
D: TRBD1
DNA: TGTGCCAGCAGCGGTGGGACAGGCTTGTTTGTGAATGAGCAGTTCTTC
CDR3: CASSGGTGLFVNEQFF

J: TRBJ2-4
V: TRBV4-2
size: -
D: TRBD1
DNA: TGTGCCAGCAGCCTTCGGACAGGAAACATTCAGTACTTC
CDR3: CASSLRTGNIQYF

J: TRBJ2-6
V: TRBV28
size: few
D: -
DNA: TGTGCCAGCAGTTCGCCTAGAGGCTCTGGGGCCAACGTCCTGACTTTC
CDR3: CASSSPRGSGANVLTF

J: TRBJ1-2
V: TRBV28
size: -
D: -
DNA: TGTGCTACTGACGGTCCGGGTACCTATGGCTACACCTTC
CDR3: CATDGPGTYGYTF

J: TRBJ2-3
V: TRBV9
size: -
D: TRBD1
DNA: TGTGCCAGCAGCGTAGGGGGACAGGGGGCAGATACGCAGTATTTT
CDR3: CASSVGGQGADTQYF

J: TRBJ1-4
V: TRBV7-3
size: -
D: -
DNA: TGTGCCAGCAGATACGACACAGGGAAGGGGGAAAAACTGTTTTTT
CDR3: CASRYDTGKGEKLFF

J: TRBJ1-5
V: TRBV5-6
size: few
D: -
DNA: TGTGCCAGCAGCTTGAGAGCAAACGATAATCAGCCCCAGCATTTT
CDR3: CASSLRANDNQPQHF

J: TRBJ1-1
V: TRBV10-2
size: once
D: -
DNA: TGCGCCAGCGTAGGGGGGAACACTGAAGCTTTCTTT
CDR3: CASVGGNTEAFF

J: TRBJ2-3
V: TRBV5-1
size: -
D: TRBD2
DNA: TGCGCCAGCAGACCTAACCCGGGACTAAGCACAGATACGCAGTATTTT
CDR3: CASRPNPGLSTDTQYF

J: TRBJ1-5
V: TRBV5-1
size: -
D: -
DNA: TGCGCCAGCAGCTTCGATTCAGCGGATCAGCCCCAGCATTTT
CDR3: CASSFDSADQPQHF

J: TRBJ1-1
V: TRBV5-5
size: -
D: -
DNA: TGTGCCAGCAGCTTGGGCCTGAGCACTGAAGCTTTCTTT
CDR3: CASSLGLSTEAFF

J: TRBJ1-5
V: TRBV29-1
size: -
D: -
DNA: TGCAGCGTTAGGGACGGGAGAAATCAGCCCCAGCATTTT
CDR3: CSVRDGRNQPQHF

J: TRBJ1-6
V: TRBV7-2
size: -
D: -
DNA: TGTGCCAGCAGCTCACAGACAAGGGGACCCCTCCACTTT
CDR3: CASSSQTRGPLHF

J: TRBJ2-5
V: TRBV5-1
size: -
D: TRBD2
DNA: TGCGCCAGCTTGGGGGGACTAGCGGGGCAAGAGACCCAGTACTTC
CDR3: CASLGGLAGQETQYF

J: TRBJ1-6
V: TRBV4-3
size: -
D: TRBD1
DNA: TGCGCCAGCAGCCAAGATTCCGGGACAGCTTATTCACCCCTCCACTTT
CDR3: CASSQDSGTAYSPLHF

J: TRBJ1-1
V: TRBV18
size: -
D: TRBD1
DNA: TGTGCCAGCTCACAACCAGGACAGGGGGCTACTGAAGCTTTCTTT
CDR3: CASSQPGQGATEAFF

J: TRBJ2-7
V: TRBV5-1
size: -
D: -
DNA: TGCGCCAGCAGCTTGGGTGGCGGAACCTACGAGCAGTACTTC
CDR3: CASSLGGGTYEQYF

J: TRBJ1-6
V: TRBV2
size: -
D: -
DNA: TGTGCCAGCAGTCTTGACTGGACTATCCCCCTCCACTTT
CDR3: CASSLDWTIPLHF

J: TRBJ2-3
V: TRBV2
size: -
D: TRBD2
DNA: TGTGCCAGCGGGGCGGTAGCGGGGGGGCGGGGCACAGATACGCAGTATTTT
CDR3: CASGAVAGGRGTDTQYF

J: TRBJ2-1
V: TRBV7-9
size: -
D: TRBD2
DNA: TGTGCCAGCAGCCCCCGGACTAGCGTTGGTGAGCAGTTCTTC
CDR3: CASSPRTSVGEQFF